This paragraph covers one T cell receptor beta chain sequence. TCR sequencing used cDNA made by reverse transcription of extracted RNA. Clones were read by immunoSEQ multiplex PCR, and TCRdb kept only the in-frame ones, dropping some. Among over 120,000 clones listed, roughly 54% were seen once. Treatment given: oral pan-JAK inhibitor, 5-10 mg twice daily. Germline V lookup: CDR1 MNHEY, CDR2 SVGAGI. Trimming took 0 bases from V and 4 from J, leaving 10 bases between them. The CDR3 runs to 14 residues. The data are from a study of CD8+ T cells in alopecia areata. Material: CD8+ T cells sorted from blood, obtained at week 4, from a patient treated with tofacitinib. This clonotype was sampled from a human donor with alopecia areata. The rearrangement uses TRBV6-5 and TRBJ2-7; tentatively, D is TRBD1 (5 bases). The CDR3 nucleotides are TGTGCCAGCAGTTACTCTGACAGCCGGTACGAGCAGTACTTC. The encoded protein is CASSYSDSRYEQYF.